Below are 22 T cell receptor beta chains sequenced from a single sample in a study of shared clonotypes between healthy human individuals. Generated by immunoSEQ multiplex PCR, the TCRdb table keeps only in-frame clones and is missing some. The data show approximately 1.9 million clones, around 95% seen once. CD45RO-negative, CCR7-selected cells formed the naive CD8 fraction, which excluded terminally differentiated effector memory CD45RA+ cells. Sequenced input: naive CD8+ T cells from PBMCs. The source is a young man in good health. Some clones in this sample may be carry-over from other donors' samples.

The chain uses TRBV5-4 and TRBJ2-2; TRBD2 aligns across 16 bases. The CDR3 covers 19 residues. With V trimmed by 4 bases and J by 5 bases, 11 bases remained unmatched. Germline values: CDR1 SGHNT, CDR2 YYREEE (reference sequence). Here the CDR3 reads CASSQPGLAGGPGTGELFF. In nucleotides, the CDR3 is TGTGCCAGCAGCCAGCCGGGACTAGCGGGAGGGCCTGGTACCGGGGAGCTGTTTTTT.

In regard to this clone: Distinct nucleotide sequences in the sample also encode this CDR3. CDR3 in amino acids: CASSLAADTQYF. Written as DNA, the CDR3 is TGTGCCAGCAGTTTAGCCGCAGATACGCAGTATTTT. The chain has TRBV27 and TRBJ2-3, with unresolved D. Trimming removed 2 bases at V and 4 bases at J, with 4 bases between. The CDR3 extends over 12 amino acids. Germline assignment: CDR1 MNHEY and CDR2 SMNVEV (reference sequence).

The rearrangement uses TRBV6-6 and TRBJ1-5; possible D gene TRBD1, 6 bases. The germline gives CDR1 MNHNY, CDR2 SVGAGI (reference sequence). The length of the CDR3 is 13 residues. V was cut by 7 bases and J by 7 bases, with 14 bases left in between. CDR3 bases: TGTGCCAGCACTCTGGGGGCAGGGCAGCCCCAGCATTTT. It specifies CASTLGAGQPQHF.

On this clone: At one of its ends the junction is not consistent with the germline gene, which may arise from a read error. Other nucleotide sequences in the sample specify the same CDR3. The rearrangement joins TRBV30 to TRBJ2-7; 11 bases are a match to TRBD2. The CDR3 has 15 residues. Germline CDR1 GTSNPN, CDR2 SVGIG (reference sequence). The CDR3 region has the DNA TGCGCCTGGAGTGTCCTGACTAGCGGGACCTCCGAGCAGTACTTC. Translating gives CAWSVLTSGTSEQYF.

This sequence joins TRBV4-1 and TRBJ1-2; unclear D gene. The germline V gene encodes CDR1 MGHRA and CDR2 YSYEKL. V lost 1 base, J lost 1 base, and 7 bases lay in between. CDR3 size: 14 residues. CDR3 amino acids: CASSQAHNNYGYTF. CDR3 nucleotides: TGCGCCAGCAGCCAAGCGCACAATAACTATGGCTACACCTTC.

V is TRBV9 and J is TRBJ2-7; TRBD2 might be the D (6 bases). Germline V gene lookup returns CDR1 SGDLS and CDR2 YYNGEE. Trimming cost V 4 bases and J 1 base, with 15 bases left between them. The length of the CDR3 is 15 residues. The DNA of the CDR3 is TGTGCCAGCAGCCCCAGTCGGGGGAGGTCCTACGAGCAGTACTTC. It encodes CASSPSRGRSYEQYF.

The rearrangement links TRBV7-9 to TRBJ2-7; 8 positions agree with TRBD1. V gave up 4 bases and J gave up 0 bases; unmatched junction bases: 5. Germline V gene lookup returns CDR1 SEHNR and CDR2 FQNEAQ (reference sequence). The CDR3 sequence is 15 residues long. CDR3 DNA: TGTGCCAGCAGCTCAGGGGGCGGTATCTCCTACGAGCAGTACTTC. The encoded protein is CASSSGGGISYEQYF.

The chain couples TRBV7-3 to TRBJ2-1; D not resolved. Germline lookup yields CDR1 SGHTA and CDR2 FQGTGA. The CDR3 is 20 residues long. Deletions cut 5 bases from V and 0 bases from J, with 26 bases between. Here the CDR3 reads CASSPPPDGWAPSSYNEQFF. The CDR3 DNA sequence: TGTGCCAGCAGCCCCCCCCCAGATGGCTGGGCGCCGAGCTCCTACAATGAGCAGTTCTTC.

V and J are TRBV5-1 and TRBJ1-2; D gene ambiguous. The CDR3 has 15 amino acids. V was pared by 0 bases and J by 2 bases, with 11 bases between. CDR1 and CDR2 from the germline V gene are SGHRS and YFSETQ. The DNA for the CDR3 is TGCGCCAGCAGCTTGGTCCCGACAAACAACTATGGCTACACCTTC. It yields the protein CASSLVPTNNYGYTF.

The chain has TRBV28 and TRBJ2-7; a weak D match, TRBD1 (5 bases). The CDR3 is 15 amino acids. V was pared by 6 bases and J by 5 bases, with 20 bases between. CDR1 MDHEN and CDR2 SYDVKM come from the germline V gene. The CDR3 DNA is TGTGCCAGCAGCCAGACAGTTTATCGCCTAAACGAGCAGTACTTC. Its translation is CASSQTVYRLNEQYF.

This clone has more than one count but fewer than ten. Other nucleotide sequences in the sample specify the same CDR3. The V gene is TRBV9, the J gene TRBJ1-3; 9 nucleotides line up with TRBD1. The CDR3 covers 15 residues. CDR1 and CDR2 from the germline V gene are SGDLS and YYNGEE. After removal of 3 bases from V and 1 base from J, the junction contained 2 bases not matched to a gene. CDR3 residues: CASSADRGSGNTIYF. The CDR3 region has the DNA TGTGCCAGCAGCGCGGACAGGGGATCTGGAAACACCATATATTTT. The full variable domain, its missing parts supplied by reference TRBV9 and TRBJ1-3, is DSGVTQTPKHLITATGQRVTLRCSPRSGDLSVYWYQQSLDQGLQFLIQYYNGEERAKGNILERFSAQQFPDLHSELNLSSLELGDSALYFCASSADRGSGNTIYFGEGSWLTVV.

This chain joins TRBV9 and TRBJ2-6; possible D gene TRBD2, 5 bases. The CDR3 runs 16 residues. Germline CDR1 reads SGDLS; CDR2 reads YYNGEE. The ends were cut back, 4 bases at V and 2 bases at J, with 13 bases in the middle. Here the CDR3 DNA reads TGTGCCAGCAGCACCAGGACGGGGACTGGGGCCAACGTCCTGACTTTC. Translating gives CASSTRTGTGANVLTF.

The chain employs TRBV4-1 and TRBJ2-5; 8 bases match TRBD1. With V trimmed by 1 base and J by 5 bases, 9 bases remained unmatched. Germline V CDR1 and CDR2: MGHRA, YSYEKL. This CDR3 contains 16 residues. CDR3 loop: CASSQGQGDRGETQYF. The CDR3 DNA sequence: TGCGCCAGCAGCCAAGGCCAGGGCGACAGGGGTGAGACCCAGTACTTC.

This clone has just one count. The chain is built from TRBV7-8 and TRBJ2-1; maybe TRBD1 (5 bases). This CDR3 spans 13 amino acids. Looked up from germline, CDR1 is SGHVS and CDR2 is FQNEAQ. The germline V and J ends were trimmed by 5 bases and 7 bases, with 12 bases remaining between them. For the CDR3, the DNA is TGTGCCAGCAGCCACACAAAGGGGAATGAGCAGTTCTTC. This codes for CASSHTKGNEQFF.

This clone was seen just once. The V call is TRBV7-7, the J call TRBJ1-1; perhaps TRBD1 as D (6 bases). V was cut by 6 bases and J by 0 bases, with 14 bases left in between. The CDR3 extends over 15 amino acids. Per the germline V gene, CDR1 is SSHAT and CDR2 is FNYEAQ (reference sequence). For the CDR3, the DNA is TGTGCCAGCAGTCCCCTCCCAGGGGTGAACACTGAAGCTTTCTTT. Protein: CASSPLPGVNTEAFF.

V is TRBV15 and J is TRBJ1-4, with D unclear. CDR3 size: 15 residues. CDR1 and CDR2 from the germline V gene are LNHNV and YYDKDF (reference sequence). V was trimmed by 0 bases and J by 7 bases, leaving 12 bases between them. The CDR3 sequence is CATSRDFSSFEKLFF. CDR3 DNA: TGTGCCACCAGCAGAGATTTTAGCTCATTTGAAAAACTGTTTTTT.

The chain employs TRBV28 and TRBJ2-2; no reliable D call. The CDR3 has 16 residues. Germline CDR1 reads MDHEN; CDR2 reads SYDVKM. The V end lost 5 bases, the J end lost 6 bases, and 19 bases lay between the germline ends. This chain's CDR3 is CASSPPESPLPGELFF. CDR3 bases: TGTGCCAGCAGTCCCCCGGAGTCTCCCCTCCCCGGGGAGCTGTTTTTT.

CDR3 coding DNA: TGTGCCAGCTCACCCACGCGTGGGACGGACAACGTCCTGACTTTC. This sequence encodes CASSPTRGTDNVLTF. The chain joins TRBV18 to TRBJ2-6, with D perhaps matching TRBD1 or TRBD2 (5 bases each). Germline assignment: CDR1 KGHSH and CDR2 LQKENI. This CDR3 is built from 15 residues. Trimming cost V 3 bases and J 9 bases, with 15 bases left between them.

This chain uses TRBV19 with TRBJ1-4; tentative D call: TRBD1 (5 bases). Trimming took 2 bases from V and 8 from J, leaving 12 bases between them. The CDR3 contains 14 residues. The germline gives CDR1 LNHDA, CDR2 SQIVND (reference sequence). The CDR3 protein is CASSIIGETEKLFF. The CDR3, as DNA: TGTGCCAGTAGTATAATAGGGGAGACGGAAAAACTGTTTTTT.

The genes are TRBV5-6 and TRBJ1-2; D may be TRBD1 (6 bases). Trimming pared 3 bases from V and 2 bases from J, leaving 17 bases between. This CDR3 has 16 amino acids. Germline loops: CDR1 SGHDT, CDR2 YYEEEE. Here the CDR3 reads CASSWGTGTPNYGYTF. CDR3 sequence (DNA): TGTGCCAGCAGCTGGGGAACAGGGACTCCAAACTATGGCTACACCTTC.

The chain joins TRBV5-8 to TRBJ1-2; D remains unclear. CDR3 length: 15 residues. Germline V lookup: CDR1 SGHTS, CDR2 YDEGEE. V gave up 3 bases and J gave up 0 bases, with 12 bases separating them. For the CDR3, the DNA is TGTGCCAGCAGCTCTCGCCGGGAAACTAACTATGGCTACACCTTC. It is translated as CASSSRRETNYGYTF.

The chain links TRBV19 to TRBJ2-7; D call uncertain. Germline V gene data show CDR1 as LNHDA and CDR2 as SQIVND (reference sequence). Trimming removed 3 bases from V and 3 bases from J, with 9 bases in between. The CDR3 consists of 13 residues. In DNA form, the CDR3 reads TGTGCCAGTAGTATTCGGGTTCACTACGAGCAGTACTTC. Its protein product is CASSIRVHYEQYF. The full variable domain, rest sourced from reference TRBV19 and TRBJ2-7, is DGGITQSPKYLFRKEGQNVTLSCEQNLNHDAMYWYRQDPGQGLRLIYYSQIVNDFQKGDIAEGYSVSREKKESFPLTVTSAQKNPTAFYLCASSIRVHYEQYFGPGTRLTVT.